The 17 T cell receptor beta chains in this list originate from one sample, sequenced in a study of T cell changes during pregnancy in multiple sclerosis (dated by TCRdb to the late 2010s). Library method: the immunoSEQ multiplex PCR assay. TCRdb re-hosts the immuneACCESS table, in-frame sequences only. Its copies lack some clones; in the studies checked, an unresolved V gene accounts for under half of them, and the cause for the rest is not known. For this sample the table gives tens of thousands of clones, of which 86% were detected only once. The ten most abundant clones make up under 1.4% of the sample. The sample consisted of CD4+ T cells from peripheral blood mononuclear cells, taken in the first trimester of pregnancy. The receptors were gathered from a female donor in good health, enrolled as a control in a pregnancy study.

The chain has TRBV7-2 and TRBJ1-3, with D uncertain. With 5 bases removed from V and 8 bases from J, the gap between germline ends came to 7 bases. The CDR3 contains 11 residues. Germline V CDR1 and CDR2: SGHTA, FQGNSA. CDR3 DNA sequence: TGTGCCAGCAGCCCCCTTGACACCATATATTTT. Protein sequence: CASSPLDTIYF.

The chain joins TRBV4-3 to TRBJ2-7; 10 bases agree with TRBD1. Trimming at V came to 1 base and at J to 1 base, leaving 4 bases not matched to a gene. The CDR3 length is 16 residues. Germline values: CDR1 LGHNA, CDR2 YSLEER. The CDR3 DNA is TGCGCCAGCAGCCAAGTGTGGGACAGGGGTTCCTACGAGCAGTACTTC. Protein product: CASSQVWDRGSYEQYF.

The CDR3 coding sequence is TGTGCCAGCAGCCGGCTGGGGAGGGCTGGAAACACCATATATTTT. Its protein is CASSRLGRAGNTIYF. The rearrangement joins TRBV5-6 to TRBJ1-3; D call uncertain. Germline CDR1 SGHDT, CDR2 YYEEEE. There are 15 residues in the CDR3. The germline V and J ends were trimmed by 4 bases and 2 bases, with 13 bases remaining between them.

The CDR3 loop reads CASSSSGGGYTF. CDR3 nucleotides: TGTGCCAGCAGTTCGAGTGGAGGGGGCTACACCTTC. The chain uses TRBV28 and TRBJ1-2; D remains unclear. Between the trimmed V and J ends, which lost 4 bases and 8 bases, there was a span of 11 bases. Per germline, CDR1 MDHEN and CDR2 SYDVKM. The CDR3 is made up of 12 amino acids.

This chain's CDR3 is CASRTETGASPLHF. DNA of the CDR3: TGTGCCAGCAGGACCGAGACAGGGGCCTCACCCCTCCACTTT. The J gene is TRBJ1-6, the V gene TRBV6-6, with 8 bases that match TRBD1. Germline V gene data show CDR1 as MNHNY and CDR2 as SVGAGI (reference sequence). The length of the CDR3 is 14 residues. The V segment lost 6 bases and the J segment 10 bases; nucleotides outside the gene matches: 8.

The V and J genes are TRBV9 and TRBJ2-7; possibly TRBD1 for D (6 bases). The length of the CDR3 is 16 residues. Trimming shortened V by 3 bases and J by 3 bases, and 19 bases separated the two germline ends. From germline, CDR1 is SGDLS and CDR2 YYNGEE. The CDR3 region is CASSEGQSGFGYEQYF. The CDR3 DNA sequence: TGTGCCAGCAGCGAAGGACAGTCTGGGTTCGGCTACGAGCAGTACTTC.

V and J are TRBV4-2 and TRBJ2-3; 12 bases are a match to TRBD2. The CDR3 has 19 amino acids. V shed 0 bases and J 0 bases; nucleotides not matched to a gene: 7. From germline, CDR1 is LGHNA and CDR2 YNFKEQ. CDR3 protein: CASSQEPSGTSGSTDTQYF. The CDR3 bases are TGTGCCAGCAGCCAAGAACCTTCGGGGACTAGCGGGAGCACAGATACGCAGTATTTT.

The chain combines TRBV4-3 with TRBJ1-2; D is perhaps TRBD1 (5 bases). The CDR3 has 15 residues. Between the trimmed V and J ends, which lost 0 bases and 5 bases, there was a span of 13 bases. Germline V CDR1 and CDR2: LGHNA, YSLEER. This chain's CDR3 is CASSQDFQGGYGYTF. DNA of the CDR3: TGCGCCAGCAGCCAAGATTTCCAGGGTGGGTATGGCTACACCTTC.

This sequence joins TRBV6-6 and TRBJ1-5; D call uncertain. V lost 7 bases, J lost 0 bases, and 10 bases lay in between. This CDR3 comprises 14 residues. Germline V lookup: CDR1 MNHNY, CDR2 SVGAGI (reference sequence). CDR3 sequence reads: CASTLGNSNQPQHF. CDR3 in DNA: TGTGCCAGCACCCTAGGTAATAGCAATCAGCCCCAGCATTTT.

The chain links TRBV18 to TRBJ2-5; D remains ambiguous. V lost 6 bases and J 7 bases, leaving 15 bases between the germline ends. Germline CDR1 KGHSH, CDR2 LQKENI. This CDR3 is built from 13 residues. CDR3 nucleotides: TGTGCCAGCTCTATTGCAGCGAGGAGGACCCAGTACTTC. It codes for CASSIAARRTQYF.

The chain uses TRBV27 and TRBJ2-5, with 9 bases fitting TRBD2. The CDR3 has 16 amino acids. Unmatched junction bases numbered 10, after V lost 4 bases and J lost 4 bases. Looked up from germline, CDR1 is MNHEY and CDR2 is SMNVEV (reference sequence). In nucleotides, the CDR3 is TGTGCCAGCAGTTATCGGGCGGGAGGGCGGGGAGAGACCCAGTACTTC. Protein product: CASSYRAGGRGETQYF.

The J gene is TRBJ1-3, the V gene TRBV7-2, with 7 bases identical to TRBD1. This CDR3 spans 15 amino acids. Germline trimming cut 5 bases from V and 0 bases from J; bases unmatched to any gene: 4. The germline CDR1 and CDR2 sequences are SGHTA and FQGNSA. The CDR3 region is CASSPGTDSGNTIYF. CDR3 in DNA: TGTGCCAGCAGCCCAGGGACAGACTCTGGAAACACCATATATTTT.

The V gene is TRBV6-1, the J gene TRBJ2-7; TRBD1 matches at 10 bases. The CDR3 covers 15 residues. With V trimmed by 6 bases and J by 1 base, 6 bases remained unmatched. CDR1 and CDR2 (germline): MNHNS, SASEGT. The CDR3 DNA follows: TGTGCCAGCAGGGGACAGGGGCCCTTATCCTACGAGCAGTACTTC. Translation: CASRGQGPLSYEQYF.

The V call is TRBV11-2, the J call TRBJ1-2; D perhaps matches TRBD1 (5 bases). Between the trimmed V and J ends, which lost 5 bases and 0 bases, there was a span of 13 bases. Germline CDR1 is SGHAT and CDR2 is FQNNGV. The CDR3 consists of 15 residues. CDR3 DNA sequence: TGTGCCAGCAGCCCCCTGCAGGGCCCTAACTATGGCTACACCTTC. It specifies CASSPLQGPNYGYTF.

The chain is built from TRBV28 and TRBJ1-1; no clear D gene. The V gene's germline CDR1 is MDHEN and CDR2 SYDVKM. V was trimmed by 11 bases and J by 5 bases, leaving 21 bases between them. CDR3 length: 14 amino acids. The CDR3 loop reads CAGILEGRGTEAFF. CDR3 DNA: TGTGCCGGGATTTTGGAAGGCCGAGGGACTGAAGCTTTCTTT.

The chain has TRBV2 and TRBJ1-6, with 7 nucleotides matching TRBD1. CDR3 length: 14 residues. Trimming at V came to 5 bases and at J to 7 bases, leaving 5 bases not matched to a gene. The V gene's germline CDR1 is SNHLY and CDR2 FYNNEI. The DNA for the CDR3 is TGTGCCAGCAGTATAGGGACAGAGAATTCACCCCTCCACTTT. It encodes CASSIGTENSPLHF.

The chain uses TRBV18 and TRBJ2-7; a weak D match, TRBD1 (5 bases). The V gene lost 3 bases and the J gene lost 0 bases, with 12 bases spanning the gap. The CDR3 has 15 amino acids. CDR1 is KGHSH, CDR2 LQKENI, per germline. This CDR3 is CASSPPDTYSYEQYF. CDR3 sequence (DNA): TGTGCCAGCTCACCCCCGGACACCTACTCCTACGAGCAGTACTTC. Full variable domain (outside the CDR3, taken from reference TRBV18 and TRBJ2-7): NAGVMQNPRHLVRRRGQEARLRCSPMKGHSHVYWYRQLPEEGLKFMVYLQKENIIDESGMPKERFSAEFPKEGPSILRIQQVVRGDSAAYFCASSPPDTYSYEQYFGPGTRLTVT.